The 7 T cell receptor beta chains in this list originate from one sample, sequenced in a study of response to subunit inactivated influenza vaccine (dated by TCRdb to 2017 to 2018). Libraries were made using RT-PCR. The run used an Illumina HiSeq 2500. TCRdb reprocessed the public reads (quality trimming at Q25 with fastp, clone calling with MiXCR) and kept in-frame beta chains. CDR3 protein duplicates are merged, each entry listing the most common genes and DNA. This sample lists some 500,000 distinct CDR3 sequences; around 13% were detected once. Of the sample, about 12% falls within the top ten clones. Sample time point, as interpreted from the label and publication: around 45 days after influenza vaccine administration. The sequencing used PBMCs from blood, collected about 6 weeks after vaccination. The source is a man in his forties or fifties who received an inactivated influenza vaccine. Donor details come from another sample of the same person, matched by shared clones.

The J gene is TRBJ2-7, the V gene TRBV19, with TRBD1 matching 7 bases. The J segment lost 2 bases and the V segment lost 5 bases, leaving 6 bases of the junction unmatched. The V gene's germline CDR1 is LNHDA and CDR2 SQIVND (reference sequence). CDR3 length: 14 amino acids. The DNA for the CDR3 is TGTGCCAGTAGTCTCCGGGACAGAACCTACGAGCAGTACTTC. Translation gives CASSLRDRTYEQYF.

CDR3 residues: CASSDGSGGGEFF. CDR3 DNA: TGTGCCAGCAGTGACGGGTCTGGCGGGGGGGAGTTCTTC. The chain has TRBV2 and TRBJ2-1, with 9 bases fitting TRBD2. Germline CDR1 is SNHLY and CDR2 is FYNNEI. Germline trimming cut 3 bases from V and 14 bases from J; bases unmatched to any gene: 8. This CDR3 comprises 13 residues.

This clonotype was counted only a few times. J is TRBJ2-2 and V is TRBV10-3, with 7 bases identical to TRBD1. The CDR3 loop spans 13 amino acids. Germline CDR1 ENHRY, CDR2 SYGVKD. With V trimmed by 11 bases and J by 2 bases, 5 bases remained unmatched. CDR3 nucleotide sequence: TGTGCCTTAGGACAGGATAACACCGGGGAGCTGTTTTTT. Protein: CALGQDNTGELFF.

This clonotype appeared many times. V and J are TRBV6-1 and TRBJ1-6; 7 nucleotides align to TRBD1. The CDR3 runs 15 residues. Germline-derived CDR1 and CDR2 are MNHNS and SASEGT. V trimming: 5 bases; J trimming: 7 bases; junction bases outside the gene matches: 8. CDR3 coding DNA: TGTGCCAGCAGTCCCGACAGGGTGCGGAATTCACCCCTCCACTTT. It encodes CASSPDRVRNSPLHF.

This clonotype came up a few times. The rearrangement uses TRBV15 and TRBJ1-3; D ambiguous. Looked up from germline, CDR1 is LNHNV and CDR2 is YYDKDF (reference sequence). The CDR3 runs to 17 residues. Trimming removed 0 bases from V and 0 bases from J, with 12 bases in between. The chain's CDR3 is CATSREGERSSGNTIYF. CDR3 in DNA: TGTGCCACCAGCAGAGAGGGAGAGAGAAGCTCTGGAAACACCATATATTTT.

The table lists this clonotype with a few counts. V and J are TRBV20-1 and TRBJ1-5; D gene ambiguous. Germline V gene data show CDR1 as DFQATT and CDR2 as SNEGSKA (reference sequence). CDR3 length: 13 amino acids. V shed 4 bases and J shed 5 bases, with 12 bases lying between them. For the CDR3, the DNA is TGCAGTGCTATACTAGGGCAGCATCAGCCCCAGCATTTT. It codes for CSAILGQHQPQHF.

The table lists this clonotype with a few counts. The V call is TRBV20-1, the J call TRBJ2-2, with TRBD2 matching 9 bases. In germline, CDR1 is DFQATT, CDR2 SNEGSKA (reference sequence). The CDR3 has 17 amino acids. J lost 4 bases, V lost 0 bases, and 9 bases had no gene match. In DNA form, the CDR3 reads TGCAGTGCTAGAGATAGGCGCGGGAGGGCCGGCACCGGGGAGCTGTTTTTT. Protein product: CSARDRRGRAGTGELFF.